This T cell receptor (beta chain) was sequenced in a study of blood T cell repertoires in COVID-19. In the study overall: The United States, Italy and Spain were the sources of the acute and convalescent COVID-19 samples. Sources were T cells, B-cell-depleted T cells, or PBMCs; the material itself was cDNA or gDNA.

CDR3 length: 13 amino acids. Trimming removed 6 bases from V and 1 base from J; junction bases left unmatched: 2. Original analysis: From reference gene primer amplification, estimates of nucleated cell counts were derived. Data came from immunoSEQ multiplex PCR; TCRdb stores just in-frame clones and leaves some out. V, J and clone size are taken as reported in that table, and D and trimming were inferred from the DNA itself. Among around 100,000 clones listed, around nine tenths were seen once. The receptor's source is a man aged 45-60 years with active or convalescent COVID-19. V is TRBV12-3 or TRBV12-4 and J is TRBJ1-1, with 7 nucleotides matching TRBD1. Input material: peripheral blood. This CDR3 reads CASSWTGNTEAFF. As DNA, the CDR3 is TGTGCCAGCAGCTGGACAGGGAACACTGAAGCTTTCTTT.